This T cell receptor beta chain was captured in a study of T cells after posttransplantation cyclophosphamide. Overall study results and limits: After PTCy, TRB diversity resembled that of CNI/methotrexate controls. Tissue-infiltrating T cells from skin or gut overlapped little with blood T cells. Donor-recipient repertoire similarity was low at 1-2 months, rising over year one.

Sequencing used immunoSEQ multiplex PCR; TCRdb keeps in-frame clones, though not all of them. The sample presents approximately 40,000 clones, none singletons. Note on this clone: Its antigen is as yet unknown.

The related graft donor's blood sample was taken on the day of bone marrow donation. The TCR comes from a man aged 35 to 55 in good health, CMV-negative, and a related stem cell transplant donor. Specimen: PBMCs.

CDR3 in DNA: TGTGCCAGCTCACAACAGGGAGATACGCAGTATTTT. Protein: CASSQQGDTQYF. The chain joins TRBV18 to TRBJ2-3; TRBD1 might be the D (6 bases). Looked up from germline, CDR1 is KGHSH and CDR2 is LQKENI. Trimming took 4 bases from V and 5 from J, leaving 7 bases between them. CDR3 length equals 12 residues.